The source of this T cell receptor beta chain is a study of tumor-infiltrating lymphocytes in primary liver carcinoma. On the study more broadly: Samples yielded about 3.5 to 7.5 million productive TCRbeta reads, similar across tissue types. Study observations and caveats: Against blood, tumors held a significantly higher top-250-clone fraction (p = 0.039). Bulk samples went unsorted, so CD4+ and CD8+ repertoires were not compared.

Unsorted whole blood yielded the blood RNA, and germline DNA was also extracted. Investigators obtained four milliliters of peripheral blood ahead of surgery. The CDR3 spans 15 residues. V shed 4 bases, J shed 12 bases, and the junction held 14 bases outside the gene matches. Germline V gene lookup returns CDR1 SGHAT and CDR2 FQNNGV. A note on this clonotype: Its matching antigen is unknown. Given the absence of the conserved phenylalanine or tryptophan at the CDR3 end, a read error is likely.

Synthesis of TCR beta cDNA was carried out from around 500 ng total RNA with a constant-region primer. ARM-PCR, slightly modified, supplied the TCR beta libraries through three nested multiplex PCR rounds. Running around 9 cycles apiece, the first two PCR rounds relied on TRBV1-TRBV30 forward primers together with a C-beta reverse primer. Each CDR3 protein gets one entry after TCRdb re-called the multiplex PCR reads with MiXCR. Of 330,000 or so distinct CDR3 sequences in the sample, less than 70% were seen once. The sequenced sample was peripheral blood. The source of this sequence is a man aged 40-49 years with primary liver carcinoma and hepatitis B virus infection. The chain joins TRBV11-2 to TRBJ2-1; TRBD1 agrees at 8 bases. The CDR3 loop is CASSSDISQGASQFY. CDR3 coding DNA: TGTGCCAGCAGCTCAGATATCTCGCAGGGGGCCTCGCAGTTCTAC.